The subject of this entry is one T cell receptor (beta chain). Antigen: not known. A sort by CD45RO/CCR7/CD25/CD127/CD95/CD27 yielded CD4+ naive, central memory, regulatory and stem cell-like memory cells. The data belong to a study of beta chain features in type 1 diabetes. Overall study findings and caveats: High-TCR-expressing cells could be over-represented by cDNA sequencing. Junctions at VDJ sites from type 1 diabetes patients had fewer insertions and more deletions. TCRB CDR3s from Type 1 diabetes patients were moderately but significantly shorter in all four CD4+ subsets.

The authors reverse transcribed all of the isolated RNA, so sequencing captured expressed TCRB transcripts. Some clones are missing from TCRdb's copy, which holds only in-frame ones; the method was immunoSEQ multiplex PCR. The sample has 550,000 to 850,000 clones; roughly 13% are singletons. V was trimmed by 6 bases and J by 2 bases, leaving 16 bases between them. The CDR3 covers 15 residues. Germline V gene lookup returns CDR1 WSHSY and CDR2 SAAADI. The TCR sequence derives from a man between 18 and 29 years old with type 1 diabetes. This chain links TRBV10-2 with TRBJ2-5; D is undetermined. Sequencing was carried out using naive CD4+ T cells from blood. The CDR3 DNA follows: TGCGCCAGCAGGAACCCGGGCACCCCACAAGAGACCCAGTACTTC. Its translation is CASRNPGTPQETQYF.